There are many counts of the clone carrying this T cell receptor beta chain. What it binds is unknown. Germline V lookup: CDR1 LGHNA, CDR2 YNFKEQ. V was clipped by 0 bases and J by 5 bases; unmatched bases: 9. The CDR3 consists of 16 residues. TCR beta CDR3 regions were amplified from RNA. With the HTBI primer set, the TCR CDR3 went through a first round of RT-PCR. TCRdb analysed the multiplex PCR reads with MiXCR anew, one entry per CDR3 protein. The repertoire consists of some 250,000 distinct CDR3 sequences, with less than 15% occurring once and the leading ten covering 13%. Uncontrolled infection, other autoimmune disease, pregnancy or lactation excluded patients. The record originates from a study of T cells in Graves' hyperthyroidism and ophthalmopathy. Study results and limitations: Ophthalmopathy could be told apart from stable hyperthyroidism with a 13 V-J model. Most thyroid-expanded clonotypes above 0.001 were also found in blood.

The sequenced sample consisted of blood. This receptor was identified in a woman in her thirties or forties with Graves' hyperthyroidism that later progressed to Graves' ophthalmopathy. V usage is TRBV4-2 and J usage is TRBJ1-2; 7 nucleotides agree with TRBD1. The CDR3 reads CASSQEVTGVVYGYTF. The CDR3 bases are TGTGCCAGCAGCCAAGAAGTTACAGGGGTCGTATATGGCTACACCTTC.